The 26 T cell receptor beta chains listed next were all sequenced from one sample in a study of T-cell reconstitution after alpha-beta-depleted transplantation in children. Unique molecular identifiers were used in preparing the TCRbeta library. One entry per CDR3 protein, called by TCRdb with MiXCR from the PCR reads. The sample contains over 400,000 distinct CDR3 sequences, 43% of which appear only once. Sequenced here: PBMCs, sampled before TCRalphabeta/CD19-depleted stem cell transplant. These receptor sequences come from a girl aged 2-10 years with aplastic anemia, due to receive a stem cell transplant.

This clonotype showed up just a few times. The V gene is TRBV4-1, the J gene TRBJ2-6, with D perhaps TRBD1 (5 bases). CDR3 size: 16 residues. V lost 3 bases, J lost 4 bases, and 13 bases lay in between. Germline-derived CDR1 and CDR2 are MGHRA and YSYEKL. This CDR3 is CASSHLSGLGANVLTF. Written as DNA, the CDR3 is TGCGCCAGCAGCCACCTCTCAGGGCTGGGGGCCAACGTCCTGACTTTC.

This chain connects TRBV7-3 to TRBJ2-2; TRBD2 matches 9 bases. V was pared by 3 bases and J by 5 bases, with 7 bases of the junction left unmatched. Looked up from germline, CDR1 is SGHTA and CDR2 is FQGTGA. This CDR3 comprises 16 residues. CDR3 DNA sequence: TGTGCCAGCAGCTTGGGTAGCGGGAGAAATACCGGGGAGCTGTTTTTT. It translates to CASSLGSGRNTGELFF.

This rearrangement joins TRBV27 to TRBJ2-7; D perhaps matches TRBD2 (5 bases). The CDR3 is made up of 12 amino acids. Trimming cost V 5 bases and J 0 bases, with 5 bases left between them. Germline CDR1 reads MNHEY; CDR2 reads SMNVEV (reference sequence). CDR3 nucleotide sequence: TGTGCCAGCAGTGACTACTCCTACGAGCAGTACTTC. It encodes CASSDYSYEQYF.

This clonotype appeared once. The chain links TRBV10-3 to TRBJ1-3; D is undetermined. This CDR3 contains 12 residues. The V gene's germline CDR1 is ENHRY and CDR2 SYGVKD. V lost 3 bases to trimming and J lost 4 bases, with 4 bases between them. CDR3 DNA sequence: TGTGCCATCAGTGACGGCGGAAACACCATATATTTT. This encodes CAISDGGNTIYF.

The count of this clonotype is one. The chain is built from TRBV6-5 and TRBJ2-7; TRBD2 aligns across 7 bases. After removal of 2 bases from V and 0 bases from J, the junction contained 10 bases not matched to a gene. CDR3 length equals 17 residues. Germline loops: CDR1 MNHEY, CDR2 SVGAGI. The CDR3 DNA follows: TGTGCCAGCAGTTACGGCCCTGGCGGGAGTAGCTCCTACGAGCAGTACTTC. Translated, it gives CASSYGPGGSSSYEQYF.

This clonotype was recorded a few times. Here the CDR3 DNA reads TGTGCCAGCAGTTTTAACAGTGAGCAGTTCTTC. Encoded protein: CASSFNSEQFF. The chain employs TRBV27 and TRBJ2-1; no clear D gene. V was pared by 3 bases and J by 9 bases, with 6 bases between. Germline CDR1 is MNHEY and CDR2 is SMNVEV (reference sequence). This CDR3 is built from 11 residues.

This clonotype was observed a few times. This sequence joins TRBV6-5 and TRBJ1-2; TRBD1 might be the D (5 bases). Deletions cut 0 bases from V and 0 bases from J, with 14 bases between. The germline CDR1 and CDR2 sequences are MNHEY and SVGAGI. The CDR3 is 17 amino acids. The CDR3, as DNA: TGTGCCAGCAGTTACTCCGGGGGGGGGTTAGCTAACTATGGCTACACCTTC. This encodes CASSYSGGGLANYGYTF.

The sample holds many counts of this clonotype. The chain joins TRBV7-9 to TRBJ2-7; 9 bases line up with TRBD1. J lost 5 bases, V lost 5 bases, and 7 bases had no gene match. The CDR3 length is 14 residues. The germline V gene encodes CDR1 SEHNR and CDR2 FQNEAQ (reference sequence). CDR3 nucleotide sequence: TGTGCCAGCAGCCGCGGGACAGGGATCGACGAGCAGTACTTC. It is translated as CASSRGTGIDEQYF.

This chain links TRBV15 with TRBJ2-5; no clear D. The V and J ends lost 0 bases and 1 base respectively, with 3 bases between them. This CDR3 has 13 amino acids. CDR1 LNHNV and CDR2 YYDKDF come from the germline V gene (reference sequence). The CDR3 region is CATSREIQETQYF. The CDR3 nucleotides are TGTGCCACCAGCAGAGAAATCCAAGAGACCCAGTACTTC.

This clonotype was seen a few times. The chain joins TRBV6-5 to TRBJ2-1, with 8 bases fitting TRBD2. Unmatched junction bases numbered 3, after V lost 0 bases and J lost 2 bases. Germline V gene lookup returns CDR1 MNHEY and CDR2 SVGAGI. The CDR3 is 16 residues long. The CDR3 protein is CASSYSLAGPYNEQFF. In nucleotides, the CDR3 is TGTGCCAGCAGTTACTCGCTAGCGGGCCCCTACAATGAGCAGTTCTTC.

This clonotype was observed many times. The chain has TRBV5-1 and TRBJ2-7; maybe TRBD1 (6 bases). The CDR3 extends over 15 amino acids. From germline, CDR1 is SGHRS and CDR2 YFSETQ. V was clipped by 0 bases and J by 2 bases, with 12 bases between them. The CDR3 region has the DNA TGCGCCAGCAGCTTGGGGACAGAATCGACCTACGAGCAGTACTTC. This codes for CASSLGTESTYEQYF.

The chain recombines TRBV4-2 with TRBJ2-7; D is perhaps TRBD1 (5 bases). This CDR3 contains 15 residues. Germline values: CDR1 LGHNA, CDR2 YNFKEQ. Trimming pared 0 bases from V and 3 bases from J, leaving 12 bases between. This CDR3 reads CASSQDGQGDYEQYF. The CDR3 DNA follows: TGTGCCAGCAGCCAAGACGGCCAAGGGGACTACGAGCAGTACTTC.

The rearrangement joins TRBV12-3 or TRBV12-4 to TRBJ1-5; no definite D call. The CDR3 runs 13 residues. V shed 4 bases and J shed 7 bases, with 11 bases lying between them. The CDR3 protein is CASSSAVEQPQHF. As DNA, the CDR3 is TGTGCCAGCAGTTCGGCGGTAGAGCAGCCCCAGCATTTT.

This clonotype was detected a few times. CDR3 coding DNA: TGTGCCAGCAGTTTAGCCCAGGGCCAAGGTACCGGGGAGCTGTTTTTT. This sequence encodes CASSLAQGQGTGELFF. The chain employs TRBV28 and TRBJ2-2; D possibly corresponds to TRBD1 (5 bases). The CDR3 consists of 16 residues. V was clipped by 2 bases and J by 5 bases, with 15 bases between them. Germline V gene sequence: CDR1 MDHEN, CDR2 SYDVKM.

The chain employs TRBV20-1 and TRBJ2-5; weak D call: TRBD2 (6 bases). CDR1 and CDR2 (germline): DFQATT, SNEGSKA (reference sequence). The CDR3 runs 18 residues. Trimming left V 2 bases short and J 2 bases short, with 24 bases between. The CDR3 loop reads CSARPGVRVGIPQETQYF. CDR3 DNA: TGCAGTGCTAGACCGGGGGTTCGCGTCGGGATACCACAAGAGACCCAGTACTTC.

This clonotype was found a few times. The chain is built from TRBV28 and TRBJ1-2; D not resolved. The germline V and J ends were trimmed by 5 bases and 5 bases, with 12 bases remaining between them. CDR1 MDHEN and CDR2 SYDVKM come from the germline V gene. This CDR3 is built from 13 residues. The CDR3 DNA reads TGTGCCAGCAGTAGAGGGCAGTGGTATGGCTACACCTTC. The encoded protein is CASSRGQWYGYTF.

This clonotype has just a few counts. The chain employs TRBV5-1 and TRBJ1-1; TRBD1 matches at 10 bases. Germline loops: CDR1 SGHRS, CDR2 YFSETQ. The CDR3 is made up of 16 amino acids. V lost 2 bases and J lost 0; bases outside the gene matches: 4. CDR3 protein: CASSLETGGMNTEAFF. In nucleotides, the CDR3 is TGCGCCAGCAGCTTAGAGACAGGGGGCATGAACACTGAAGCTTTCTTT.

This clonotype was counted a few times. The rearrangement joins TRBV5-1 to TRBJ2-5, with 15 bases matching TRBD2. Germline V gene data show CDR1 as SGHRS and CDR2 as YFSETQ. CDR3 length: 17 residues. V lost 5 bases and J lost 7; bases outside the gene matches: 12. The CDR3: CASRPGLAGGPPGTQYF. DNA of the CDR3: TGCGCCAGCAGACCCGGACTAGCGGGGGGGCCGCCCGGGACCCAGTACTTC.

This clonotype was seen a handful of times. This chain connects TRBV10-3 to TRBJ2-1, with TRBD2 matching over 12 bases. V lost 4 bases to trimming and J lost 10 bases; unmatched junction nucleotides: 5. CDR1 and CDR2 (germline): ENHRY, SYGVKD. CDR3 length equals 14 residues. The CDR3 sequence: CAISVASGRGEQFF. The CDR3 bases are TGTGCCATCAGTGTGGCTAGCGGGAGGGGGGAGCAGTTCTTC.

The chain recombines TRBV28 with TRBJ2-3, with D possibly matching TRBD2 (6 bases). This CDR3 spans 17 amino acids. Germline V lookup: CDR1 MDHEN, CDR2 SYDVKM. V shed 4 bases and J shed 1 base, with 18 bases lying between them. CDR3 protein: CASSSSRDFHRTDTQYF. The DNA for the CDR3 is TGTGCCAGCAGTTCTAGCCGGGACTTCCACCGCACAGATACGCAGTATTTT.

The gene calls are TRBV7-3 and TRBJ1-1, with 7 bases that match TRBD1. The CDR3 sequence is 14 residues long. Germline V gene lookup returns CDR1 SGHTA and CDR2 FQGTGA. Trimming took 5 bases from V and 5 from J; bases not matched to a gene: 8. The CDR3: CASSPRDRSTEAFF. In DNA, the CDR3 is TGTGCCAGCAGCCCCCGGGACAGAAGTACTGAAGCTTTCTTT.

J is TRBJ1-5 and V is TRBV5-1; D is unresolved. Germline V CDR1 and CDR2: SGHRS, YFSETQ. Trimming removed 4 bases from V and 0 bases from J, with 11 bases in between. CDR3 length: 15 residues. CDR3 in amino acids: CASSPGEHSNQPQHF. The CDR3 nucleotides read TGCGCCAGCAGCCCCGGGGAGCATAGCAATCAGCCCCAGCATTTT.

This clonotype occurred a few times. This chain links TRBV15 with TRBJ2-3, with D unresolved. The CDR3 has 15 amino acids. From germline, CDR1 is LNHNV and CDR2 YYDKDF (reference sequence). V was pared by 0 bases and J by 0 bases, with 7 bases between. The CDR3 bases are TGTGCCACCAGCAGAGACCCCTCCAGCACAGATACGCAGTATTTT. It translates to CATSRDPSSTDTQYF. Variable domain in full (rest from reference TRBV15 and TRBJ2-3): DAMVIQNPRYQVTQFGKPVTLSCSQTLNHNVMYWYQQKSSQAPKLLFHYYDKDFNNEADTPDNFQSRRPNTSFCFLDIRSPGLGDTAMYLCATSRDPSSTDTQYFGPGTRLTVL.

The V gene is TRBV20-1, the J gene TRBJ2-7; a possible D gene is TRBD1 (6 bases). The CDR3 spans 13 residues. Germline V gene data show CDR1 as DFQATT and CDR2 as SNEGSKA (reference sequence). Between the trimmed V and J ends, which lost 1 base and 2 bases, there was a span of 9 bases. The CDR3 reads CSARGTETYEQYF. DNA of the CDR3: TGCAGTGCTAGAGGGACAGAGACCTACGAGCAGTACTTC.

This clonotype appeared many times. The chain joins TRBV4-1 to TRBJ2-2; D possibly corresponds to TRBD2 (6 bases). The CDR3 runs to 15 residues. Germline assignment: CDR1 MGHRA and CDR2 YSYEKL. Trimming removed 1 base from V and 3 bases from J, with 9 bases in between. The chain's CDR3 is CASSQGWRDTGELFF. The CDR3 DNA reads TGCGCCAGCAGCCAAGGCTGGAGGGACACCGGGGAGCTGTTTTTT.

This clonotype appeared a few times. For the CDR3, the DNA is TGTGCCAGCAGCCAAGATTCCCTAGCGGGAGGGGAGACCCAGTACTTC. It encodes CASSQDSLAGGETQYF. The chain recombines TRBV4-2 with TRBJ2-5, with 12 positions matching TRBD2. This CDR3 is 16 amino acids long. Germline V gene data show CDR1 as LGHNA and CDR2 as YNFKEQ. V shed 0 bases, J shed 5 bases, and the junction held 4 bases outside the gene matches.